The 25 T cell receptor beta chains below were found in one sample sequenced in a study of T cell changes during pregnancy in multiple sclerosis. This table comes from immunoSEQ multiplex PCR, and its TCRdb copy is limited to in-frame clones, with some not included. The sample contains 80,000 to 95,000 clones, over 85% of which appear only once. The specimen comprised peripheral blood, sampled in the third trimester of pregnancy. The receptors were sampled from a female donor in good health, enrolled as a control in a pregnancy study.

This chain joins TRBV19 and TRBJ1-5, with D perhaps matching TRBD1 (5 bases). V gave up 5 bases and J gave up 0 bases, with 14 bases separating them. Looked up from germline, CDR1 is LNHDA and CDR2 is SQIVND (reference sequence). The CDR3 is 16 amino acids. CDR3 amino acids: CASSPWGDYSNQPQHF. DNA for the CDR3: TGTGCCAGTAGTCCCTGGGGGGACTATAGCAATCAGCCCCAGCATTTT. Filled out from reference TRBV19 and TRBJ1-5, the complete variable domain reads DGGITQSPKYLFRKEGQNVTLSCEQNLNHDAMYWYRQDPGQGLRLIYYSQIVNDFQKGDIAEGYSVSREKKESFPLTVTSAQKNPTAFYLCASSPWGDYSNQPQHFGDGTRLSIL.

V is TRBV13 and J is TRBJ2-5, with 8 bases that match TRBD2. V shed 0 bases and J 5 bases; nucleotides not matched to a gene: 5. Germline lookup yields CDR1 PRHDT and CDR2 FYEKMQ (reference sequence). The CDR3 covers 15 residues. The CDR3 loop reads CASSLGTGGPETQYF. CDR3 in DNA: TGTGCCAGCAGCTTAGGTACGGGAGGGCCGGAGACCCAGTACTTC. The full variable domain, with the rest looked up from reference TRBV13 and TRBJ2-5, is AAGVIQSPRHLIKEKRETATLKCYPIPRHDTVYWYQQGPGQDPQFLISFYEKMQSDKGSIPDRFSAQQFSDYHSELNMSSLELGDSALYFCASSLGTGGPETQYFGPGTRLLVL.

The V and J genes are TRBV10-3 and TRBJ1-1; 9 bases line up with TRBD1. The CDR3 length is 15 residues. V gave up 8 bases and J gave up 2 bases; unmatched junction bases: 9. Per the germline V gene, CDR1 is ENHRY and CDR2 is SYGVKD. The CDR3 protein is CAIGPATGGNTEAFF. DNA of the CDR3: TGTGCCATCGGGCCCGCGACAGGGGGAAACACTGAAGCTTTCTTT.

J is TRBJ2-7 and V is TRBV27; D possibly corresponds to TRBD1 (6 bases). Per the germline V gene, CDR1 is MNHEY and CDR2 is SMNVEV (reference sequence). V gave up 5 bases and J gave up 2 bases, with 19 bases separating them. The CDR3 has 16 residues. The CDR3 loop is CASSPLLSRGAYEQYF. CDR3 DNA sequence: TGTGCCAGCAGTCCCCTTTTATCCAGGGGCGCCTACGAGCAGTACTTC.

This chain joins TRBV9 and TRBJ2-7, with 7 bases aligning to TRBD1. Looked up from germline, CDR1 is SGDLS and CDR2 is YYNGEE. V shed 0 bases, J shed 3 bases, and the junction held 9 bases outside the gene matches. This CDR3 contains 16 residues. The chain's CDR3 is CASSVDAGGVFYEQYF. Here the CDR3 DNA reads TGTGCCAGCAGCGTAGATGCAGGGGGTGTTTTCTACGAGCAGTACTTC. The full variable domain, with the rest looked up from reference TRBV9 and TRBJ2-7, is DSGVTQTPKHLITATGQRVTLRCSPRSGDLSVYWYQQSLDQGLQFLIQYYNGEERAKGNILERFSAQQFPDLHSELNLSSLELGDSALYFCASSVDAGGVFYEQYFGPGTRLTVT.

This clone was seen more than once but under ten times. The V call is TRBV11-1, the J call TRBJ1-1, with D tentatively TRBD1 (6 bases). CDR3 length equals 14 residues. Germline V gene lookup returns CDR1 SGHAT and CDR2 FQDESV (reference sequence). The V end lost 7 bases, the J end lost 4 bases, and 16 bases lay between the germline ends. Here the CDR3 DNA reads TGTGCCAGCACCAACCCAGGGGACGCCACTGAAGCTTTCTTT. Its protein is CASTNPGDATEAFF.

CDR3 bases: TGTGCCAGCAGTGAAGCGCTTTGGGGCATAGGTGAGCAGTTCTTC. Translation: CASSEALWGIGEQFF. The chain joins TRBV6-1 to TRBJ2-1, with a tentative D call TRBD1 (5 bases). V shed 0 bases and J shed 9 bases, with 15 bases lying between them. The CDR3 is 15 residues long. Germline CDR1 and CDR2: MNHNS and SASEGT.

The chain combines TRBV5-4 with TRBJ1-5; 8 nucleotides align to TRBD1. The CDR3 is 14 amino acids. Germline V CDR1 and CDR2: SGHNT, YYREEE (reference sequence). V was clipped by 4 bases and J by 3 bases; unmatched bases: 3. CDR3 sequence: CASSLQGDNQPQHF. The CDR3 region has the DNA TGTGCCAGCAGCCTACAGGGGGACAATCAGCCCCAGCATTTT.

This sequence joins TRBV27 and TRBJ2-2; 8 positions agree with TRBD2. CDR3 length: 17 residues. J lost 5 bases, V lost 6 bases, and 14 bases had no gene match. Germline assignment: CDR1 MNHEY and CDR2 SMNVEV (reference sequence). This CDR3 is CASSYTSGTRNTGELFF. In nucleotides, the CDR3 is TGTGCCAGCAGCTATACCTCCGGGACTAGAAATACCGGGGAGCTGTTTTTT.

The rearrangement uses TRBV4-1 and TRBJ2-2; 8 nucleotides match TRBD2. Unmatched junction bases numbered 5, after V lost 6 bases and J lost 2 bases. The CDR3 spans 15 residues. Germline V gives CDR1 MGHRA, CDR2 YSYEKL. CDR3 sequence: CASRFSGRNTGELFF. Written as DNA, the CDR3 is TGCGCCAGCAGGTTCAGCGGGAGAAACACCGGGGAGCTGTTTTTT.

The chain has TRBV20-1 and TRBJ2-5; D might be TRBD2 (6 bases). V was cut by 5 bases and J by 4 bases, with 8 bases left in between. This CDR3 contains 11 residues. The germline gives CDR1 DFQATT, CDR2 SNEGSKA (reference sequence). The CDR3 DNA sequence: TGCAGTGCTCGGGAGTTAGAGACCCAGTACTTC. It codes for CSARELETQYF.

This clone has just a few counts. CDR3 bases: TGTGCCAGCAGCTCCGGGACAGGGGGCGACTATGGCTACACCTTC. This gives the protein CASSSGTGGDYGYTF. This sequence joins TRBV5-4 and TRBJ1-2; 12 bases are a match to TRBD1. CDR3 size: 15 residues. CDR1 and CDR2 (germline): SGHNT, YYREEE (reference sequence). J gave up 3 bases and V 3 bases, and 3 bases lay outside the gene matches.

The rearrangement uses TRBV30 and TRBJ2-7; a weak D match, TRBD2 (5 bases). Trimming took off 3 bases at V and 5 bases at J, with 14 bases between the two ends. CDR1 and CDR2 from the germline V gene are GTSNPN and SVGIG (reference sequence). This CDR3 contains 13 residues. CDR3 residues: CAWSDGVGDEQYF. CDR3 in DNA: TGTGCCTGGAGCGACGGGGTTGGAGACGAGCAGTACTTC.

The chain is built from TRBV5-1 and TRBJ2-7, with unresolved D. Germline CDR1 SGHRS, CDR2 YFSETQ. The CDR3 covers 14 residues. Trimming left V 2 bases short and J 0 bases short, with 9 bases between. The CDR3 nucleotides read TGCGCCAGCAGCTTTGCAGCGAGCTCCTACGAGCAGTACTTC. Its translation: CASSFAASSYEQYF. Full variable domain (remainder filled in from reference TRBV5-1 and TRBJ2-7): KAGVTQTPRYLIKTRGQQVTLSCSPISGHRSVSWYQQTPGQGLQFLFEYFSETQRNKGNFPGRFSGRQFSNSRSEMNVSTLELGDSALYLCASSFAASSYEQYFGPGTRLTVT.

The chain couples TRBV5-6 to TRBJ1-1, with D possibly TRBD1 on 5 matching bases. The CDR3 loop spans 14 amino acids. The ends were cut back, 4 bases at V and 4 bases at J, with 14 bases in the middle. CDR1 SGHDT and CDR2 YYEEEE come from the germline V gene. CDR3: CASSPDSRTTEAFF. The CDR3 DNA reads TGTGCCAGCAGCCCAGACAGCCGAACCACTGAAGCTTTCTTT.

J is TRBJ2-7 and V is TRBV19; D may be TRBD2 (5 bases). Germline loops: CDR1 LNHDA, CDR2 SQIVND (reference sequence). V was pared by 3 bases and J by 7 bases, with 13 bases between. This CDR3 spans 13 amino acids. This chain's CDR3 is CASSIDFRGEQYF. The CDR3 coding sequence is TGTGCCAGTAGTATCGATTTCCGGGGAGAGCAGTACTTC.

The V and J genes are TRBV27 and TRBJ2-6; 12 bases are a match to TRBD1. Germline loops: CDR1 MNHEY, CDR2 SMNVEV (reference sequence). CDR3 length: 21 amino acids. J gave up 0 bases and V 5 bases, and 14 bases lay outside the gene matches. The CDR3 reads CASSTPGTGGDLASGANVLTF. The CDR3 bases are TGTGCCAGCAGTACGCCCGGGACAGGGGGCGACCTCGCCTCTGGGGCCAACGTCCTGACTTTC.

This chain connects TRBV29-1 to TRBJ1-2; 9 bases align to TRBD1. CDR3 length: 14 amino acids. After removal of 7 bases from V and 1 base from J, the junction contained 7 bases not matched to a gene. Germline V gives CDR1 SQVTM, CDR2 ANQGSEA. CDR3 protein: CSAGLDRGNYGYTF. In DNA form, the CDR3 reads TGCAGCGCCGGACTGGACAGGGGTAACTATGGCTACACCTTC.

V usage is TRBV27 and J usage is TRBJ2-2, with TRBD1 matching 9 bases. The CDR3 consists of 14 residues. In germline, CDR1 is MNHEY, CDR2 SMNVEV (reference sequence). The J segment lost 3 bases and the V segment lost 6 bases, leaving 2 bases of the junction unmatched. The CDR3 is CASRDRGYTGELFF. CDR3 DNA: TGTGCCAGCAGGGACAGGGGATACACCGGGGAGCTGTTTTTT.

The rearrangement joins TRBV28 to TRBJ2-3; 7 bases align to TRBD2. Germline trimming cut 5 bases from V and 1 base from J; bases unmatched to any gene: 9. The CDR3 spans 16 residues. The germline gives CDR1 MDHEN, CDR2 SYDVKM. CDR3 DNA: TGTGCCAGCAGTACGTTGGGCAGCGGGGGCACAGATACGCAGTATTTT. Protein: CASSTLGSGGTDTQYF.

This clone was counted only a few times. This rearrangement joins TRBV30 to TRBJ1-1; TRBD1 aligns across 9 bases. CDR1 is GTSNPN and CDR2 is SVGIG in the germline V gene (reference sequence). CDR3 length: 14 amino acids. With V trimmed by 3 bases and J by 10 bases, 12 bases remained unmatched. The CDR3 sequence: CAWSAGTGSGRAFF. CDR3 in DNA: TGTGCCTGGAGCGCCGGGACAGGGAGTGGGCGAGCTTTCTTT.

The chain joins TRBV7-9 to TRBJ2-7, with D maybe TRBD1 (6 bases). The CDR3 consists of 13 residues. The germline V gene encodes CDR1 SEHNR and CDR2 FQNEAQ (reference sequence). Trimming removed 4 bases at V and 4 bases at J, with 11 bases between. This CDR3 reads CASSSPQGYEQYF. CDR3 DNA: TGTGCCAGCAGCTCACCGCAGGGGTACGAGCAGTACTTC.

This clone is a singleton in its sample. The CDR3 region is CASSPSPLGSNQPQHF. The CDR3, as DNA: TGTGCCAGCTCACCTTCTCCCCTCGGGAGCAATCAGCCCCAGCATTTT. V is TRBV18 and J is TRBJ1-5; D is ambiguous. CDR3 length: 16 amino acids. V was cut by 3 bases and J by 1 base, with 13 bases left in between. Germline CDR1 reads KGHSH; CDR2 reads LQKENI. The full variable domain, in which reference TRBV18 and TRBJ1-5 provide the parts outside the CDR3, is NAGVMQNPRHLVRRRGQEARLRCSPMKGHSHVYWYRQLPEEGLKFMVYLQKENIIDESGMPKERFSAEFPKEGPSILRIQQVVRGDSAAYFCASSPSPLGSNQPQHFGDGTRLSIL.

CDR3 amino acids: CASSSPRGRITDTQYF. The CDR3 DNA reads as TGCGCCAGCAGCTCGCCCAGGGGGAGAATCACAGATACGCAGTATTTT. This rearrangement joins TRBV5-1 to TRBJ2-3, with 7 bases identical to TRBD1. With 3 bases clipped from V and 2 bases from J, the junction kept 9 bases outside the gene matches. The CDR3 contains 16 residues. Looked up from germline, CDR1 is SGHRS and CDR2 is YFSETQ.

This clone is a singleton in its sample. As DNA, the CDR3 is TGCAGCGTTTTTGCCCCAGGGGACGAGCAGTACTTC. Encoded protein: CSVFAPGDEQYF. The V gene is TRBV29-1, the J gene TRBJ2-7; maybe TRBD1 (6 bases). V was shortened by 5 bases and J by 5 bases, with 13 bases between the two germline ends. CDR1 SQVTM and CDR2 ANQGSEA come from the germline V gene. The CDR3 totals 12 residues.